This T cell receptor beta chain emerged from a study of shared clonotypes between healthy human individuals. For this clone: Its antigen is not known.

Clones were sequenced by immunoSEQ multiplex PCR, and TCRdb holds only the in-frame ones, with some missing. The repertoire holds roughly 1,500,000 clones, with approximately 98.5% as singletons. Broader study findings: Large sequencing depth failed to make sorted-subset sequencing complete, rarefaction showed.

The V and J ends lost 6 bases and 5 bases respectively, with 10 bases between them. The CDR3 contains 13 residues. CDR1 and CDR2 from the germline V gene are WNHNN and SYGVQD (reference sequence). This TCR was sampled from a man aged 30-40 years in good health. Sequenced sample: naive CD4+ T cells sorted from blood. The subset here: CD45RA+ positively selected. The genes are TRBV10-1 and TRBJ2-2; D might be TRBD2 (6 bases). The DNA for the CDR3 is TGCGCCAGCAGCGCCAGCGGGACCGGGGAGCTGTTTTTT. Protein sequence: CASSASGTGELFF.